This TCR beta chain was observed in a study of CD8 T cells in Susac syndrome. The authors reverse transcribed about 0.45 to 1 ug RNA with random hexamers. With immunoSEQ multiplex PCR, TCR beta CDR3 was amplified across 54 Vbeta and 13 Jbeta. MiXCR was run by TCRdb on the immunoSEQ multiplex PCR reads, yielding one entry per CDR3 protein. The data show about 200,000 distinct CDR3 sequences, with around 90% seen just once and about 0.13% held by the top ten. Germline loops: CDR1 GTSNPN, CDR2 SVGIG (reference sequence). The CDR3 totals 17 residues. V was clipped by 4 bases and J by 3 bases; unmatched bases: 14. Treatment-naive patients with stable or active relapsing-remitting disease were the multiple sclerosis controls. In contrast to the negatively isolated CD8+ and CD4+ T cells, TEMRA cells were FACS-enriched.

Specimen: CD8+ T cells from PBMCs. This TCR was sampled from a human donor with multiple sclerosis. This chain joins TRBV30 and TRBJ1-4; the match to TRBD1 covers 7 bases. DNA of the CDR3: TGTGCCTGGAACTCGGGACAGAAAGGTTCCGCTAATGAAAAACTGTTTTTT. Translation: CAWNSGQKGSANEKLFF.